This T cell receptor (beta chain) came from a study of cytomegalovirus exposure and HLA in healthy donors (TCRdb year 2017). Broadly, across the study: In an earlier analysis of about 560 of the donors, approximately 260 Gb of sequence data and approximately 100 million unique TCR beta sequences from approximately 180 million T cells were reported. Among the roughly 380 genotyped donors, under 90% belonged to the genetic ancestry cluster associated with self-reported Caucasian donors. Alongside the repertoire data, information on donor age, sex, ethnicity and CMV serostatus was compiled. A separate validation cohort of roughly 130 different subjects was used in addition to the approximately 610-subject first cohort. A later analysis re-examined previously published TCR beta repertoires from about 700 donors and added high-resolution HLA genotyping to investigate patterns of TCR occurrence. Every discovery cohort repertoire had been produced on one sequencing platform. Among several hundred genotyped donors of the cohort, an average of approximately 200,000 unique TCR beta nucleotide sequences was sequenced per donor, of which about 19% were non-productive. An early release that covered about 600 HLA-typed donors contained about 290 gigabases of sequencing data and approximately 85 million unique TCR sequences. High-throughput TCR immunosequencing, statistical association of individual TCRs with disease status, and machine learning were combined to predict cytomegalovirus infection status. Because of strong linkage in the cohort, roughly 5 DR-DQ haplotypes were treated as single units for association and clustering. A later genetic analysis used genome-wide SNP genotypes for about 65% of the roughly 670 donors, treating that subset as a discovery cohort. In the later analysis, no new phenotypic data were used to find candidate immune exposures; instead, reliance was placed on TCR beta sequences and their occurrence across donors. An earlier analysis of 500 to 750 of the donors applied high-throughput TCR beta sequencing to assess whether each TCR beta V gene segment acted as functional or pseudogenic. The study used immunosequencing to profile the T cell repertoires of approximately 690 subjects and linked those repertoires to cytomegalovirus serostatus. HLA typing included class I and class II loci at four-digit resolution. The study was designed to test whether signatures of past pathogen exposure could be identified by cataloging public T cell receptors. Typing coverage varied by locus: roughly 629-630 donors for A, B, C, DRB1 and DQB1; more than 500 for DQA1; over 600 for DPA1; under 490 for DPB1. Summary of the overall study and its limitations: Linkage disequilibrium might explain the correlated functional status among segregating V segments, but an unknown experimental factor could not be excluded. According to the authors, the approach could potentially be generalized to other disease states and immunological phenotypes. The study gave a list of about 150 TCR beta chains associated with cytomegalovirus. In a later genetic analysis, fewer N-insertions in productive TCRs were reported among donors in an Asian-associated ancestry cluster than the roughly 670-donor mean. Cytomegalovirus status was reported to be diagnosed by the classifier with high specificity and sensitivity in both the original and validation cohorts. An association between a missense DCLRE1C variant and V-gene and J-gene trimming of TCR beta chains was found in a later genetic analysis and replicated in an independent cohort. According to a later analysis, most CMV-associated TCR beta chains appeared to be HLA-restricted, and the HLA associations seemed to be driven largely by CMV exposure. Three of the identified cytomegalovirus-associated TCR beta chains were confirmed in vitro to be specific for cytomegalovirus antigens. When HLA alleles, especially DR and DQ, strongly co-occurred, attributing TCR associations to individual alleles was difficult. The presence/absence analyses assumed that sequencing depth was roughly uniform across donors, and that assumption may not be true. Some IMGT-functional V segments, including TRBV6-2 and TRBV6-3, could not be distinguished by the 87-base-pair reads and were therefore excluded. In a later analysis, HLA-associated TCR beta chains showed more clonal expansion and lower generation probabilities than non-associated chains that were equally common. Only TCR beta chains were sequenced in this cohort, and the absence of alpha or paired-chain data limited detectable features. A further reported finding was that TCR beta sequences accurately predicted the HLA-A and HLA-B alleles for most subjects in the first cohort. Immune exposure information for the cohort was limited to CMV serostatus. HLA typing was unavailable for some donors at each locus, so association tests used only the typed subset. While some public TCRs were present in many individuals, most TCR sequences turned up only very rarely across donors. At a false discovery rate of 0.05, a later analysis linked under 20,000 TCR beta sequences to specific HLA alleles. A group of highly shared sequence variants was considered likely to be a technical artifact of the sequencing pipeline. In a later analysis, the rate of TCR association differed among HLA loci, with DRB1 alleles having the most associated TCRs and HLA-C alleles having the fewest. The earlier analysis of 587 of the donors excluded seventeen rarely observed V segments, including chromosome 9 orphons, because counts were too low. An earlier analysis of approximately 500 of the donors showed that most TCR beta V segments appeared in productive rearrangements either about 90% or about 30% of the time, which broadly matched IMGT annotations. Several of the top co-occurrence clusters appeared to be linked to parvovirus B19, influenza, CMV and Epstein-Barr virus, according to a later analysis.

CDR1 and CDR2 (LNHDA, SQIVND) derive from the germline V gene (reference sequence). There are 13 amino acids in the CDR3, from cysteine to phenylalanine inclusive. The sequence is cut down to CDR3 DNA, 39 bases in frame from base 1. V and J lose 6 bases and 4 bases, and a span of 12 bases separates them. Concerning this clone: The antigen it binds to is not known. Base qualities are missing; no much larger clone stands one base away.

In total, fewer than 750 healthy bone marrow donors made up the cohort. Cohort members were all nominally healthy when sampled, although unrecorded immune exposures were likely present. The donor tested CMV seronegative and was one of the 352 seronegative cohort members. Each donor provided a peripheral blood sample, and peripheral blood mononuclear cells were used for TCR beta sequencing. The Qiagen DNeasy Blood Extraction Kit was used to extract genomic DNA from the blood cell samples. Libraries came from the immunoSEQ multiplex PCR assay. For the multiplex PCR, a mixture combining 60 forward primers for TCR Vbeta segments and 13 reverse primers for TCR Jbeta segments was used. Amplification of the CDR3 region of rearranged TCR beta genes was performed with a multiplex PCR assay on genomic DNA. The amplified TCR beta libraries were sequenced on the Illumina HiSeq System as 87-base-pair reads. In the paper's pipeline: Across the roughly 700 repertoires, a later analysis counted some 80 million unique TCR beta chains, 9 million to 14 million of which were shared by at least two donors. Raw reads were error-corrected and collapsed into unique sequences with a nearest-neighbor algorithm that merged closely related sequences to remove PCR and sequencing errors. To assign V, D and J gene segments, CDR3 sequences were aligned to IMGT reference sequences. For a sequence to be retained, a match of at least six nucleotides to both a V gene segment and a J gene segment was required. Rearrangements were called productive when the CDR3 lacked stop codons and stayed in frame with V and J; all others were non-productive. Following IMGT convention, CDR3 was defined as the stretch from the second conserved V-encoded cysteine to the conserved J-encoded phenylalanine. In an earlier analysis of around 640 of the donors, sequences lacking an unambiguous match to a single V gene segment were excluded. An earlier analysis of roughly 590 of the donors called V segments functional above 56.7% productive rearrangements and segregating when the between-donor standard deviation exceeded 5%. A statistical classification framework was built for diagnosing cytomegalovirus status from the catalog of TCR beta chain sequences. V and J gene assignment, in a later analysis, came from comparing TCR nucleotide sequences with IMGT/GENE-DB human TR gene sequences. In a later analysis, CDR3 sequences and most-parsimonious VDJ recombination scenarios were assigned using the TCRdist pipeline. In a later analysis, each TCR beta chain was defined by its CDR3 amino acid sequence together with its V-gene family, and reads lacking a unique V-gene family were excluded. As a way to deal with suspected cross-contamination and a sequencing artifact, a later analysis dropped roughly 620 nucleotide sequences that were highly shared and had low generation probability. A later analysis calculated a clonal expansion index for each public chain from normalized within-repertoire ranks of inferred template counts. A later analysis computed generation probabilities with a VDJ recombination model fitted to out-of-frame rearrangements, and checked the results against IGoR. In a later analysis, hypergeometric tests were used to score TCR-TCR, TCR-HLA and TCR-CMV co-occurrence, with a repertoire-size bias correction applied to TCR pairs. False discovery rates were estimated in a later analysis by permuting HLA or CMV assignments 20 times. In a later analysis, co-occurring TCRs were grouped with DBSCAN, and TCRdist sequence similarity was added when clustering was performed within HLA-allele-positive subsets. Co-occurrence clustering excluded repertoires with fewer than 30,000 or more than 120,000 public chains, plus five with anomalous nucleotide sharing. TCRdb stores this immuneACCESS table with in-frame sequences only. Part of the clones is absent; in the studies checked, under half of the shortfall reflects unresolved V genes, and no reason is known for the rest. V and J calls and clone size are those listed in that table; D and trimming were worked out from the DNA. The sample data list about 180,000 clones, and just under 80% of these were observed just once. The leading ten clones occupy approximately 2% of the sample.

Sequencing used PBMCs. Rearrangement joined TRBV19 to TRBJ1-2; TRBD1 is a possible D gene, resting on 6 matching bases. This TCR was sampled from a woman in her 30s in good health and CMV-seronegative. The CDR3 has the sequence CASSLDSLYGYTF. The DNA sequence reads TGTGCCAGTAGCTTGGACAGCCTCTATGGCTACACCTTC.